The 8 T cell receptor beta chains below were found in one sample sequenced in a study of T cell responses to AZD1222 COVID-19 vaccine. Profiled with immunoSEQ multiplex PCR; TCRdb holds only in-frame clones, not every one. The data hold around 150,000 clones, with more than 90% observed a single time. Sequences were derived from peripheral blood, sampled 28 days after the second AZD1222 dose. These receptors came from an adult who received the AZD1222 COVID-19 vaccine.

The chain joins TRBV2 to TRBJ2-5; D not certain. The CDR3 contains 15 residues. V gave up 7 bases and J gave up 2 bases, with 17 bases separating them. Germline loops: CDR1 SNHLY, CDR2 FYNNEI. Here the CDR3 DNA reads TGTGCCAGCATCGTGGCGTCCCCAAGGCAAGAGACCCAGTACTTC. It encodes CASIVASPRQETQYF.

V usage is TRBV19 and J usage is TRBJ2-1; 12 nucleotides align to TRBD2. The CDR3 is made up of 18 amino acids. V was pared by 7 bases and J by 5 bases, with 15 bases of the junction left unmatched. From germline, CDR1 is LNHDA and CDR2 SQIVND (reference sequence). This CDR3 is CASTTLAGGSYRHNEQFF. The DNA for the CDR3 is TGTGCCAGTACCACACTAGCGGGAGGATCCTACAGGCACAATGAGCAGTTCTTC.

This clone was detected a few times. This chain joins TRBV7-2 and TRBJ1-2, with 9 bases aligning to TRBD1. The CDR3 has 15 residues. Germline V gene sequence: CDR1 SGHTA, CDR2 FQGNSA. V was pared by 5 bases and J by 3 bases, with 7 bases of the junction left unmatched. CDR3 in amino acids: CASSPGTGMDYGYTF. CDR3 nucleotides: TGTGCCAGCAGCCCCGGGACAGGGATGGACTATGGCTACACCTTC.

The DNA of the CDR3 is TGTGCCAGCAGCTTACAGGGGACCTCCTACGAGCAGTACTTC. It specifies CASSLQGTSYEQYF. The V call is TRBV11-3, the J call TRBJ2-7; the D gene is possibly TRBD1 (6 bases). Germline CDR1 reads SGHNT; CDR2 reads YENEEA. V dropped 2 bases and J dropped 0 bases, with 8 bases sitting between them. The CDR3 spans 14 residues.

The chain uses TRBV6-1 and TRBJ2-5, with 11 bases aligning to TRBD2. The ends lost 2 bases at V and 3 bases at J; junction bases unmatched: 14. The CDR3 extends over 19 amino acids. Looked up from germline, CDR1 is MNHNS and CDR2 is SASEGT. The CDR3 sequence is CASSESPPSGGWKEETQYF. The CDR3 DNA sequence: TGTGCCAGCAGTGAAAGCCCTCCTAGCGGGGGGTGGAAGGAAGAGACCCAGTACTTC.

CDR3 bases: TGTGCCAGCACGAGGGCCGGGTACAATGAGCAGTTCTTC. It translates to CASTRAGYNEQFF. The gene calls are TRBV27 and TRBJ2-1; a possible D gene is TRBD2 (5 bases). The length of the CDR3 is 13 residues. Germline assignment: CDR1 MNHEY and CDR2 SMNVEV (reference sequence). V was cut by 7 bases and J by 4 bases, with 11 bases left in between.

The V and J genes are TRBV18 and TRBJ2-1; D gene ambiguous. Germline loops: CDR1 KGHSH, CDR2 LQKENI. V was clipped by 3 bases and J by 5 bases, with 11 bases between them. The CDR3 runs 14 residues. CDR3 residues: CASSPAGQNNEQFF. CDR3 in DNA: TGTGCCAGCTCACCCGCCGGGCAGAACAATGAGCAGTTCTTC.

The chain couples TRBV19 to TRBJ1-1; unclear D gene. CDR3 size: 13 residues. Germline CDR1 LNHDA, CDR2 SQIVND (reference sequence). The ends were cut back, 7 bases at V and 1 base at J, with 10 bases in the middle. CDR3 coding DNA: TGTGCCAGTAACGGTCGTGGGAACACTGAAGCTTTCTTT. This translates into CASNGRGNTEAFF.